These 14 T cell receptor beta chains were all obtained from the same sample, sequenced in a study of persistence of HIV-infected CD4 T cells. This was the immunoSEQ version 4 assay in survey mode. Sequencing used immunoSEQ multiplex PCR; TCRdb keeps in-frame clones, though not all of them. Here the sample spans more than 15,000 clones, roughly two thirds being singletons. These TCRs' antigens remain unknown. Lysates of CMV-infected fibroblasts at around 9.8 ug/mL stimulated these cells. CD4+ T cells upregulating both CD40 ligand and CD69 were sorted as responding cells. The source was CD4+ T cells sorted from PBMCs after roughly 18-hour stimulation, collected from a patient who received antiretroviral therapy. These receptors all stem from an adult woman with HIV who was CMV-seropositive.

This clone was seen just once. The rearrangement links TRBV4-2 to TRBJ1-1; 9 nucleotides agree with TRBD1. The V gene end was trimmed by 4 bases and the J gene end by 0 bases; junction bases not matched to a gene: 6. The CDR3 runs 16 residues. CDR1 and CDR2 from the germline V gene are LGHNA and YNFKEQ. CDR3 sequence reads: CASSLGQGTMNTEAFF. The CDR3 DNA reads as TGTGCCAGCAGCCTAGGACAGGGGACCATGAACACTGAAGCTTTCTTT.

By share of the sample, this clone is medium-sized. The chain joins TRBV3-1 (or the pseudogene TRBV3-2) to TRBJ2-7; TRBD1 matches 9 bases. V lost 4 bases to trimming and J lost 6 bases; unmatched junction nucleotides: 7. The CDR3 contains 14 residues. Germline V gene data show CDR1 as LGHDT and CDR2 as YNNKEL (reference sequence). The CDR3 DNA reads TGTGCCAGCAGCCCACAGGGGGCTAGAACCGAGCAGTACGTC. The encoded protein is CASSPQGARTEQYV.

The CDR3 is CASSFATGGEGYTF. The CDR3 DNA reads as TGCGCCAGCAGCTTTGCGACAGGGGGCGAGGGCTACACCTTC. The V call is TRBV5-1, the J call TRBJ1-2; 10 positions match TRBD1. Germline CDR1 SGHRS, CDR2 YFSETQ. The CDR3 sequence is 14 residues long. Losses at the gene ends were 2 bases for V and 8 bases for J; bases not matched to a gene: 6.

V and J are TRBV19 and TRBJ1-5, with D unclear. CDR1 is LNHDA and CDR2 is SQIVND in the germline V gene (reference sequence). The CDR3 is 16 residues long. Trimming took 3 bases from V and 2 from J, leaving 14 bases between them. CDR3 residues: CASSIGGPRGNQPQHF. In DNA, the CDR3 is TGTGCCAGTAGTATCGGAGGACCCCGGGGCAATCAGCCCCAGCATTTT.

The chain has TRBV5-1 and TRBJ2-6; 12 positions agree with TRBD2. The germline V gene encodes CDR1 SGHRS and CDR2 YFSETQ. V was clipped by 2 bases and J by 2 bases; unmatched bases: 5. This CDR3 is built from 18 residues. CDR3 protein: CASSLLAGGPPGANVLTF. CDR3 in DNA: TGCGCCAGCAGCTTACTAGCGGGGGGACCTCCTGGGGCCAACGTCCTGACTTTC. Full variable domain (remainder filled in from reference TRBV5-1 and TRBJ2-6): KAGVTQTPRYLIKTRGQQVTLSCSPISGHRSVSWYQQTPGQGLQFLFEYFSETQRNKGNFPGRFSGRQFSNSRSEMNVSTLELGDSALYLCASSLLAGGPPGANVLTFGAGSRLTVL.

This clone qualifies as medium-sized. The V and J genes are TRBV27 and TRBJ2-7; D call uncertain. CDR3 length equals 14 residues. The V end lost 2 bases, the J end lost 5 bases, and 13 bases lay between the germline ends. Germline V lookup: CDR1 MNHEY, CDR2 SMNVEV (reference sequence). The CDR3 nucleotides are TGTGCCAGCAGTTTAGGCACAGAAAGCGACGAGCAGTACTTC. Protein: CASSLGTESDEQYF.

The sample holds a few counts of this clone. The chain recombines TRBV9 with TRBJ1-1; 7 nucleotides match TRBD1. V shed 5 bases, J shed 4 bases, and the junction held 5 bases outside the gene matches. Germline values: CDR1 SGDLS, CDR2 YYNGEE. The CDR3 contains 13 residues. The CDR3 reads CASSARDSTEAFF. DNA for the CDR3: TGTGCCAGCAGTGCCCGGGACAGCACTGAAGCTTTCTTT. The whole variable domain, remainder taken from reference TRBV9 and TRBJ1-1, is DSGVTQTPKHLITATGQRVTLRCSPRSGDLSVYWYQQSLDQGLQFLIQYYNGEERAKGNILERFSAQQFPDLHSELNLSSLELGDSALYFCASSARDSTEAFFGQGTRLTVV.

The chain has TRBV5-1 and TRBJ1-1, with D unclear. This CDR3 is 14 amino acids long. Trimming stripped 4 bases from V and 5 bases from J, with 15 bases between. Germline lookup yields CDR1 SGHRS and CDR2 YFSETQ. As DNA, the CDR3 is TGCGCCAGCAGCGTCGATATATTGCGAACTGAAGCTTTCTTT. This sequence encodes CASSVDILRTEAFF.

The rearrangement links TRBV19 to TRBJ2-5, with D tentatively TRBD1 or TRBD2 (5 bases each). CDR1 is LNHDA, CDR2 SQIVND, per germline (reference sequence). Trimming shortened V by 6 bases and J by 2 bases, and 13 bases separated the two germline ends. This CDR3 has 14 amino acids. For the CDR3, the DNA is TGTGCCAGTAGCCGGGGATGGGGGCAAGAGACCCAGTACTTC. Translated: CASSRGWGQETQYF. The full variable domain, rest sourced from reference TRBV19 and TRBJ2-5, is DGGITQSPKYLFRKEGQNVTLSCEQNLNHDAMYWYRQDPGQGLRLIYYSQIVNDFQKGDIAEGYSVSREKKESFPLTVTSAQKNPTAFYLCASSRGWGQETQYFGPGTRLLVL.

This clone was recorded only once. The chain joins TRBV6-5 to TRBJ2-3, with 9 positions matching TRBD2. The germline CDR1 and CDR2 sequences are MNHEY and SVGAGI. The CDR3 has 14 amino acids. After removal of 6 bases from V and 1 base from J, the junction contained 2 bases not matched to a gene. DNA of the CDR3: TGTGCCAGCAGCGCTAGCGGGGGCACAGATACGCAGTATTTT. This translates into CASSASGGTDTQYF.

This clone was detected a few times. CDR3 coding DNA: TGTGCCAGCAGCCACCACAGGGGAGGAGATGAAAAACTGTTTTTT. The encoded protein is CASSHHRGGDEKLFF. The chain is built from TRBV7-9 and TRBJ1-4; TRBD1 agrees at 7 bases. The germline CDR1 and CDR2 sequences are SEHNR and FQNEAQ (reference sequence). CDR3 length: 15 residues. J gave up 6 bases and V 5 bases, and 9 bases lay outside the gene matches.

The rearrangement links TRBV30 to TRBJ1-4; D uncertain. The CDR3 spans 14 residues. The germline V gene has CDR1 GTSNPN and CDR2 SVGIG (reference sequence). Trimming took 0 bases from V and 7 from J, leaving 12 bases between them. The CDR3 here is CAWSVPGSGEKLFF. The CDR3 nucleotides are TGTGCCTGGAGTGTACCAGGAAGCGGTGAAAAACTGTTTTTT. Supplemented by reference TRBV30 and TRBJ1-4, the full variable domain reads SQTIHQWPATLVQPVGSPLSLECTVEGTSNPNLYWYRQAAGRGLQLLFYSVGIGQISSEVPQNLSASRPQDRQFILSSKKLLLSDSGFYLCAWSVPGSGEKLFFGSGTQLSVL.

The rearrangement links TRBV7-9 to TRBJ1-1; possible D gene TRBD1, 6 bases. The CDR3 covers 14 residues. V dropped 0 bases and J dropped 2 bases, with 7 bases sitting between them. CDR1 is SEHNR, CDR2 FQNEAQ, per germline (reference sequence). CDR3 amino acids: CASSLARGNTEAFF. CDR3 bases: TGTGCCAGCAGCTTAGCCAGGGGCAACACTGAAGCTTTCTTT.

The chain uses TRBV29-1 and TRBJ1-1; D unclear. This CDR3 comprises 11 residues. Germline V CDR1 and CDR2: SQVTM, ANQGSEA. Trimming pared 3 bases from V and 8 bases from J, leaving 10 bases between. CDR3 in amino acids: CSVDNSIEAFF. The CDR3 DNA follows: TGCAGCGTTGATAACAGCATAGAAGCTTTCTTT.